This T cell receptor (beta chain) was sequenced for a study of blood T cell repertoires in COVID-19. Study in general: Spain, Italy and the United States supplied samples that represented acute and convalescent COVID-19. The cDNA or gDNA used as material had been derived from T cells, B-cell-depleted T cells, or PBMCs.

Original methodology: Estimation of nucleated cell counts relied on the amplification of reference gene primers. The table came from immunoSEQ multiplex PCR; TCRdb's copy has only in-frame clones and leaves some out. V, J and clone size were drawn from that table, and D and trimming were deduced from the DNA. The sample comprises around 240,000 clones, 65% to 90% of which are singletons, and 1.4% rests with the top ten. V shed 1 base, J shed 4 bases, and the junction held 11 bases outside the gene matches. This CDR3 spans 17 amino acids. In germline, CDR1 is SGHAT, CDR2 FQNNGV. This clone occurred many times.

Material for sequencing was peripheral blood. The receptor was derived from a woman between 40 and 50 years old who had recovered from COVID-19. This chain links TRBV11-2 with TRBJ2-5; 8 positions match TRBD2. The CDR3, as DNA: TGTGCCAGCAGCTTAGCTGCGGGGGGCTGGGATCGAGAGACCCAGTACTTC. It yields the protein CASSLAAGGWDRETQYF.